A selection of T cell receptor beta chains follows, all from one sample in a study of CD8 T cells in ankylosing spondylitis. TCRdb re-called the 5' RACE reads through MiXCR, storing one row per CDR3 protein. Among under 250,000 distinct CDR3 sequences listed, 6% to 8.5% were seen once. The sample taken for sequencing was blood, either unsorted or a sorted T cell fraction (not recorded which). Receptors were obtained from a male donor with ankylosing spondylitis. The CDR3 runs from the conserved cysteine through the conserved F or W. Fields, in order: CDR3 protein, CDR3 DNA, V gene, D gene, J gene, clone size. A D gene is named only where the DNA matches it firmly. A row's size may be missing; if present it is once, few, many or a size class.

CASTSGVSGTYNEQFF,TGTGCCAGCACCTCCGGGGTGAGCGGGACTTACAATGAGCAGTTCTTC,TRBV9,TRBD2,TRBJ2-1,many
CATSSRGSTDTQYF,TGTGCCACCAGCAGTAGGGGAAGCACAGATACGCAGTATTTT,TRBV15,.,TRBJ2-3,few
CASSLGATWGQYF,TGTGCCAGCAGCTTGGGGGCGACCTGGGGGCAGTACTTC,TRBV5-6,.,TRBJ2-7,many
CASSIKDEKLFF,TGTGCCAGCAGCATTAAGGATGAAAAACTGTTTTTT,TRBV7-9,.,TRBJ1-4,many
CSVGASEQYF,TGCAGCGTTGGGGCCAGCGAGCAGTACTTC,TRBV29-1,.,TRBJ2-7,many
CASSHYKGESYEQYF,TGCGCCAGCAGCCATTACAAAGGGGAGTCCTACGAGCAGTACTTC,TRBV4-3,.,TRBJ2-7,many
CSAIRDTQYF,TGCAGCGCCATCAGGGATACGCAGTATTTT,TRBV29-1,.,TRBJ2-3,many
CASSFGLYNSPLHF,TGTGCCAGCAGCTTTGGATTATATAATTCACCCCTCCACTTT,TRBV11-1,.,TRBJ1-6,many
CSARGGELGEQFF,TGCAGCGCTAGGGGAGGGGAATTGGGTGAGCAGTTCTTC,TRBV29-1,TRBD2,TRBJ2-1,many
CASSSSPGDSLYYGYTF,TGCGCCAGCAGCTCGTCCCCGGGAGATTCTTTATACTATGGCTACACCTTC,TRBV5-1,.,TRBJ1-2,many
CASSLQGSGANVLTF,TGTGCCAGCAGTTTACAAGGCTCTGGGGCCAACGTCCTGACTTTC,TRBV6-2/TRBV6-3,.,TRBJ2-6,many
CASSLSQEISTEAFF,TGTGCCAGTAGTTTATCACAGGAAATCAGCACTGAAGCTTTCTTT,TRBV19,.,TRBJ1-1,many
CASSLEASSQETQYF,TGCGCCAGCAGCTTGGAGGCTAGCAGCCAAGAGACCCAGTACTTC,TRBV5-1,.,TRBJ2-5,.
CASSLKLGETQYF,TGTGCCAGCAGCTTAAAGCTGGGAGAGACCCAGTACTTC,TRBV11-2,.,TRBJ2-5,few
CASSERDRTEAFF,TGTGCCAGCAGTGAACGGGACAGGACCGAAGCTTTCTTT,TRBV25-1,TRBD1,TRBJ1-1,many
CSVEGSGTGVIGEQFF,TGCAGCGTTGAGGGTTCGGGGACAGGGGTTATTGGTGAGCAGTTCTTC,TRBV29-1,TRBD1,TRBJ2-1,many
CASSQILAGGLSAYNEQFF,TGCGCCAGCAGCCAGATTTTAGCGGGAGGTCTTAGCGCCTACAATGAGCAGTTCTTC,TRBV4-1,TRBD2,TRBJ2-1,.
CASQQVNTGELFF,TGTGCCAGTCAACAGGTTAACACCGGGGAGCTGTTTTTT,TRBV19,.,TRBJ2-2,medium-sized
CASSSTSDGYEQYF,TGTGCCAGCAGCTCGACCTCGGATGGCTACGAGCAGTACTTC,TRBV7-9,.,TRBJ2-7,many
CATSDFGETQYF,TGTGCCACCAGTGATTTTGGAGAGACCCAGTACTTC,TRBV24-1,.,TRBJ2-5,many
CASSATISDRARSPLHF,TGTGCCAGCAGCGCGACAATTTCGGACAGGGCAAGATCACCCCTCCACTTT,TRBV9,TRBD1,TRBJ1-6,many
CASSQENRATYEQYF,TGCGCCAGCAGCCAAGAAAACAGGGCAACCTACGAGCAGTACTTC,TRBV4-3,.,TRBJ2-7,many
CSVGSGYEQYF,TGCAGCGTTGGGTCAGGCTACGAGCAGTACTTC,TRBV29-1,.,TRBJ2-7,many
CASSGTGSRDEQFF,TGTGCCAGCAGCGGGACAGGGTCGAGAGATGAGCAGTTCTTC,TRBV5-6,TRBD1,TRBJ2-1,many
CASSDTQGTYGYTF,TGCGCCAGCAGCGACACGCAGGGGACCTATGGCTACACCTTC,TRBV5-1,.,TRBJ1-2,many
CASSLNGAPETQYF,TGTGCCAGCAGTTTGAACGGGGCTCCAGAGACCCAGTACTTC,TRBV27,.,TRBJ2-5,many
CASSHAPRTAFNYGYTF,TGTGCCAGCAGCCATGCCCCGCGGACAGCCTTTAACTATGGCTACACCTTC,TRBV28,.,TRBJ1-2,many
CASSIDGEGPLTSYNEQFF,TGTGCCAGTAGTATAGACGGGGAAGGTCCCCTAACGTCCTACAATGAGCAGTTCTTC,TRBV19,.,TRBJ2-1,.
CASSLGAGVEAFF,TGCGCCAGCAGCTTGGGGGCAGGGGTGGAAGCTTTCTTT,TRBV5-1,.,TRBJ1-1,many
CASRRGLAGSYNEQFF,TGTGCCAGCAGACGGGGACTAGCGGGATCCTACAATGAGCAGTTCTTC,TRBV6-2/TRBV6-3,TRBD2,TRBJ2-1,many
CASSLSRTHNYGYTF,TGTGCCAGCAGCCTATCCAGGACTCATAACTATGGCTACACCTTC,TRBV9,.,TRBJ1-2,many
CASRWGAEAFF,TGCGCCAGCAGATGGGGAGCTGAAGCTTTCTTT,TRBV5-1,.,TRBJ1-1,many
CASSLLGTANQPQHF,TGTGCCAGCAGTTTATTAGGTACAGCTAATCAGCCCCAGCATTTT,TRBV27,.,TRBJ1-5,many
CSAKDTTYEQYF,TGCAGTGCAAAGGACACCACCTACGAGCAGTACTTC,TRBV20-1,.,TRBJ2-7,many
CSARDRGMEAFF,TGCAGTGCTAGAGATCGGGGTATGGAAGCTTTCTTT,TRBV20-1,.,TRBJ1-1,many
CASTRDSNTGELFF,TGTGCTAGTACCCGGGACAGCAACACCGGGGAGCTGTTTTTT,TRBV12-5,TRBD1,TRBJ2-2,.
CSARAGLAHEQYF,TGCAGTGCCCGAGCGGGACTAGCGCACGAGCAGTACTTC,TRBV20-1,TRBD2,TRBJ2-7,many
CASSSRTGESYNEQFF,TGTGCCAGCAGCTCTCGGACGGGGGAGTCCTACAATGAGCAGTTCTTC,TRBV7-9,.,TRBJ2-1,many
CSVEGDTYGYTF,TGCAGCGTTGAAGGGGACACCTATGGCTACACCTTC,TRBV29-1,.,TRBJ1-2,.
CASSWGYGELFF,TGTGCCAGCAGCTGGGGGTACGGGGAGCTGTTTTTT,TRBV7-9,.,TRBJ2-2,many
CASTDRGPTDTQYF,TGTGCCAGCACGGACAGGGGCCCCACAGATACGCAGTATTTT,TRBV28,TRBD1,TRBJ2-3,few
CASSIDGASTNEQFF,TGTGCCAGTAGTATAGACGGAGCCTCTACGAATGAGCAGTTCTTC,TRBV19,.,TRBJ2-1,.
CSVVNSNEQYF,TGCAGCGTTGTGAATTCCAACGAGCAGTACTTC,TRBV29-1,.,TRBJ2-7,.
CASRPTGTGGRKTEAFF,TGTGCCAGCAGGCCAACCGGGACAGGGGGCCGAAAGACTGAAGCTTTCTTT,TRBV28,TRBD1,TRBJ1-1,few
CASSLSYRDRDREQYF,TGTGCCAGCAGCCTTAGCTACCGGGACAGGGACAGAGAGCAGTACTTC,TRBV7-6,TRBD1,TRBJ2-7,many
CAWAGDGTLPLHF,TGTGCCTGGGCGGGGGACGGAACCCTCCCCCTCCACTTT,TRBV30,.,TRBJ1-6,.
CASSYGGPIADRGGELFF,TGTGCCAGCAGTTACGGGGGCCCAATAGCGGACAGGGGCGGGGAGCTGTTTTTT,TRBV6-5,TRBD1,TRBJ2-2,many
CASSSQTGRLAGGQFF,TGTGCCAGCAGCTCTCAGACAGGGCGACTAGCGGGGGGGCAGTTCTTC,TRBV7-9,TRBD2,TRBJ2-1,many
CASSFWAGGLNTEAFF,TGTGCCAGCAGTTTTTGGGCAGGAGGATTGAACACTGAAGCTTTCTTT,TRBV28,.,TRBJ1-1,many
CASGLDSAYEQYF,TGTGCTAGTGGACTTGACAGTGCCTACGAGCAGTACTTC,TRBV12-5,.,TRBJ2-7,many
CSAPPRPDIIGKNIQYF,TGCAGTGCGCCCCCGAGACCGGATATTATAGGCAAAAACATTCAGTACTTC,TRBV20-1,.,TRBJ2-4,.
CASSSLGQGVSEQYF,TGTGCCAGCAGTTCCCTAGGACAGGGGGTCTCCGAGCAGTACTTC,TRBV6-5,TRBD1,TRBJ2-7,many